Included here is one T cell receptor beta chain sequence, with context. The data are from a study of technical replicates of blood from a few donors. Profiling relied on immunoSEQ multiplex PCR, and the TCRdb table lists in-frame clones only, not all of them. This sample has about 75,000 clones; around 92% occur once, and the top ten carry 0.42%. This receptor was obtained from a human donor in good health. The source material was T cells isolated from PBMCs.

Here the CDR3 DNA reads TGTGCCAGCAGGGCTAGCTCCTACAATGAGCAGTTCTTC. Encoded protein: CASRASSYNEQFF. The chain recombines TRBV2 with TRBJ2-1; no reliable D call. CDR1 and CDR2 (germline): SNHLY, FYNNEI. Trimming left V 6 bases short and J 0 bases short, with 6 bases between. The CDR3 is made up of 13 amino acids.